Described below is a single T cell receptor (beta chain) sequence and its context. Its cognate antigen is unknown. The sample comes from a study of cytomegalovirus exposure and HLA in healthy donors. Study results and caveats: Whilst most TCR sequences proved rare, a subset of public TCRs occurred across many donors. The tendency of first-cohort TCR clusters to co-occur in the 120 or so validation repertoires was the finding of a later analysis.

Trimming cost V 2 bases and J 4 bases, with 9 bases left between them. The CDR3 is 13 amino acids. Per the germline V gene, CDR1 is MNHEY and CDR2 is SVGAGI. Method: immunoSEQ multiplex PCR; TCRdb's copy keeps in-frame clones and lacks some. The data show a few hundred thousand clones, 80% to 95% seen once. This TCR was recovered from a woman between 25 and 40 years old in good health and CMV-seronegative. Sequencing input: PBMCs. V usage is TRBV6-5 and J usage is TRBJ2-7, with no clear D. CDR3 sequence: CASSYSTVYEQYF. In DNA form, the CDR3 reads TGTGCCAGCAGTTACAGCACAGTATACGAGCAGTACTTC.